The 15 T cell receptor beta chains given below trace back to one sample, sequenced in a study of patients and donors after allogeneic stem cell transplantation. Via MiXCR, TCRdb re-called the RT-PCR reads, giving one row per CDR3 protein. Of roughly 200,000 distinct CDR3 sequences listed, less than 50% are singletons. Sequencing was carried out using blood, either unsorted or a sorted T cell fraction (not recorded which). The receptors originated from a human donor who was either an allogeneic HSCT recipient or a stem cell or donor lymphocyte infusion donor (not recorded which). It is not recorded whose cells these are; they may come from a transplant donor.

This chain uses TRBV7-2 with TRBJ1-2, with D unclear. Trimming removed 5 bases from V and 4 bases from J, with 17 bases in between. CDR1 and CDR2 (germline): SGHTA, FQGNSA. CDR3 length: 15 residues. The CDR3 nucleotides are TGTGCCAGCAGCAGCGGGCCCCCAGACGGCTATGGCTACACCTTC. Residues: CASSSGPPDGYGYTF.

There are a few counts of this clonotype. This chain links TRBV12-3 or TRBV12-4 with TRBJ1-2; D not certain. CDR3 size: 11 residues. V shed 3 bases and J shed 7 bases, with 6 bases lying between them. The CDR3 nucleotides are TGTGCCAGCAGTTTCTCCGCTGGCTACACCTTC. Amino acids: CASSFSAGYTF.

The CDR3 DNA reads TGTGCCAGCAGTCCTCAGGGGGCGGTGGGCACCGGGGAGCTGTTTTTT. It codes for CASSPQGAVGTGELFF. The chain carries TRBV12-3 or TRBV12-4 and TRBJ2-2; TRBD1 aligns across 8 bases. Trimming removed 5 bases from V and 4 bases from J; junction bases left unmatched: 9. This CDR3 contains 16 residues.

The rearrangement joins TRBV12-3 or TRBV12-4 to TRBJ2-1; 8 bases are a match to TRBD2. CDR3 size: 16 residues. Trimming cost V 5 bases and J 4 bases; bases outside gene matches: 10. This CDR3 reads CASSTLRGGLYNEQFF. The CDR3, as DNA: TGTGCCAGCAGTACACTCCGGGGGGGCCTTTACAATGAGCAGTTCTTC.

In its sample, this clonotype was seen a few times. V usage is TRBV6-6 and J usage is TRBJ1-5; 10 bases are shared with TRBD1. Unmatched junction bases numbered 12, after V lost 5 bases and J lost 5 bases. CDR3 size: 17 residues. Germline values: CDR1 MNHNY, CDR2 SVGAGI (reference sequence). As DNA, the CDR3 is TGTGCCAGCAGTCCCGGGACAGGGGCCTTTGGGCATCAGCCCCAGCATTTT. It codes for CASSPGTGAFGHQPQHF.

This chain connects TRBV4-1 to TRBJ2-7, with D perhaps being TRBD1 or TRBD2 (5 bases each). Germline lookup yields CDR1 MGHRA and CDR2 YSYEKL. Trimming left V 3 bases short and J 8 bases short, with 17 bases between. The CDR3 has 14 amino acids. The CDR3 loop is CASSQGPLSFQQYF. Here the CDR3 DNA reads TGCGCCAGCAGCCAGGGACCACTAAGTTTCCAGCAGTACTTC.

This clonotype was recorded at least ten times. The CDR3 region is CSASDRGNEKLFF. Written as DNA, the CDR3 is TGCAGTGCTTCGGACAGGGGTAATGAAAAACTGTTTTTT. The chain uses TRBV20-1 and TRBJ1-4; 9 nucleotides agree with TRBD1. The junction had 2 bases not matched to a gene; V was cut back by 5 bases and J by 4 bases. Germline V gene sequence: CDR1 DFQATT, CDR2 SNEGSKA (reference sequence). The CDR3 spans 13 residues.

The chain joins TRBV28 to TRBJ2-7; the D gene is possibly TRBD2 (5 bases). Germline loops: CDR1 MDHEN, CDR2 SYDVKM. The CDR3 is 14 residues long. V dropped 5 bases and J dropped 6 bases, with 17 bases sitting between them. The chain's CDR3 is CASSPSADEGEQYF. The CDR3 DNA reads TGTGCCAGCAGTCCATCAGCAGACGAGGGCGAGCAGTACTTC.

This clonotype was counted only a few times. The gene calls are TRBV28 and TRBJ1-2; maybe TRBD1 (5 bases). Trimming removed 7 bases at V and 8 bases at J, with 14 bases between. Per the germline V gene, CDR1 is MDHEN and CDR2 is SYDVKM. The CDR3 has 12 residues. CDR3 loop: CASTWGKKGYTF. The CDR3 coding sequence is TGTGCCAGCACTTGGGGGAAGAAAGGCTACACCTTC.

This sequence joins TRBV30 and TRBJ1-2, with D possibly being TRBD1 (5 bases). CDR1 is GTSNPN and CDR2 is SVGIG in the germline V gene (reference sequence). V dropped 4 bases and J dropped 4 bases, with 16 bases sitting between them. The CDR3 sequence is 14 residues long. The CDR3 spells CAWTQGGPLYGYTF. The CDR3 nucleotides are TGTGCCTGGACCCAGGGAGGACCCCTCTATGGCTACACCTTC.

CDR3 in amino acids: CASSSSWGEQFF. CDR3 coding DNA: TGTGCCAGCAGCTCTTCCTGGGGTGAGCAGTTCTTC. The chain combines TRBV7-3 with TRBJ2-1; no clear D. CDR1 SGHTA and CDR2 FQGTGA come from the germline V gene. CDR3 length equals 12 residues. V was cut by 4 bases and J by 9 bases, with 10 bases left in between. The full variable domain, with the rest looked up from reference TRBV7-3 and TRBJ2-1, is GAGVSQTPSNKVTEKGKYVELRCDPISGHTALYWYRQSLGQGPEFLIYFQGTGAADDSGLPNDRFFAVRPEGSVSTLKIQRTERGDSAVYLCASSSSWGEQFFGPGTRLTVL.

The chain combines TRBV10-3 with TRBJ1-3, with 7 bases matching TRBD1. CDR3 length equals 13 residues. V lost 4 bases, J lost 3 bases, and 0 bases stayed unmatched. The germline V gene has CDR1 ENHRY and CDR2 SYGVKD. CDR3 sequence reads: CAISGDSGNTIYF. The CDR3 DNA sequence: TGTGCCATCAGTGGGGACAGTGGAAACACCATATATTTT.

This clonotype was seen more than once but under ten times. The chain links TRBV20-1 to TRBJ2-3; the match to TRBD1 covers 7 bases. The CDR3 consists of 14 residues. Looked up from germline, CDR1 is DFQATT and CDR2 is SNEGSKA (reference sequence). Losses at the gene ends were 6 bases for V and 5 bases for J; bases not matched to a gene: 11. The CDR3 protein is CSAKRTGPKDTQYF. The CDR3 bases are TGCAGTGCCAAGAGGACAGGACCAAAAGATACGCAGTATTTT.

CDR3 region: CASSYRGLRNGYTF. CDR3 DNA: TGTGCCAGCAGTTACAGGGGATTAAGGAATGGCTACACCTTC. The rearrangement joins TRBV12-3 or TRBV12-4 to TRBJ1-2; 7 nucleotides align to TRBD1. V trimming: 4 bases; J trimming: 6 bases; junction bases outside the gene matches: 8. This CDR3 comprises 14 residues.

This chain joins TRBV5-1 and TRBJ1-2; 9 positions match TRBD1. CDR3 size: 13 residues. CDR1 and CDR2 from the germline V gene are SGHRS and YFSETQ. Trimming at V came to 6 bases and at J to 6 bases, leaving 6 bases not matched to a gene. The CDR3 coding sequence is TGCGCCAGCACCCTAGGGACAGGGAATGGCTACACCTTC. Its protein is CASTLGTGNGYTF.